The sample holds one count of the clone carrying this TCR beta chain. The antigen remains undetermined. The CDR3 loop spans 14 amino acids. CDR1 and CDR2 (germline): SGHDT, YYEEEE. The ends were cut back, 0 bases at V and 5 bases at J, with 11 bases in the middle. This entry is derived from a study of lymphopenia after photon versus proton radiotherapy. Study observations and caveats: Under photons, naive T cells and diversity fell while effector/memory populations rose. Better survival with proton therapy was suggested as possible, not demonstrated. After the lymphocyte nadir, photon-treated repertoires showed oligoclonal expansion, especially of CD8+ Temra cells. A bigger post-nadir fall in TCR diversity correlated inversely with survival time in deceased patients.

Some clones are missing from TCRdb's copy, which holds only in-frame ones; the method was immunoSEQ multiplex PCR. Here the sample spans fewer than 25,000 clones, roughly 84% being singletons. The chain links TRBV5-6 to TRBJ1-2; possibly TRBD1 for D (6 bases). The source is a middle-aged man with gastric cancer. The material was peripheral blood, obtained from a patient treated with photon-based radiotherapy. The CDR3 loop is CASSLAQGTYGYTF. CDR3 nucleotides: TGTGCCAGCAGCTTGGCTCAGGGGACGTATGGCTACACCTTC.